The present entry profiles one T cell receptor (beta chain) with its context. This sample is drawn from a study of blood T cell repertoires in COVID-19. Study in general: Acute and convalescent COVID-19 specimens originated in the United States, Italy and Spain. The analysed material was cDNA or gDNA that came from T cells, B-cell-depleted T cells, or PBMCs.

Under the authors' procedure: Amplification of reference gene primers provided the estimated nucleated cell counts. Assay: immunoSEQ multiplex PCR; the TCRdb copy retains only in-frame clones and omits some. V and J calls and clone size are as listed in that table; D and trimming were resolved from the DNA. The repertoire holds 200,000 to 300,000 clones, roughly four fifths seen once, with roughly 1.9% in the top ten. The V gene end was trimmed by 8 bases and the J gene end by 10 bases; junction bases not matched to a gene: 18. The CDR3 sequence is 17 residues long. CDR1 and CDR2 from the germline V gene are SGHTA and FQGNSA.

The material sequenced was peripheral blood. The clonotype comes from a man younger than 40 who had recovered from COVID-19. The chain uses TRBV7-2 and TRBJ2-1; 12 nucleotides align to TRBD2. This CDR3 reads CASLDPRRLAGGKEQFF. Written as DNA, the CDR3 is TGTGCCAGCCTAGACCCACGCCGCCTAGCGGGGGGGAAGGAGCAGTTCTTC.